This entry features one T cell receptor (beta chain) sequence. Its antigen is as yet unknown. This specimen comes from a study of blood T cells in healthy people across ages. Overall study findings and caveats: Leaving the PBMCs unsorted stopped any conclusive comparison of naive versus antigen-experienced cells. Strong correlation linked observed beta diversity and percent naive T cells.

A second roughly 6 to 11 cycle PCR used barcoded and J-beta primers. One entry per CDR3 protein, called by TCRdb with MiXCR from the 5' RACE reads. This sample yields over a million distinct CDR3 sequences, of which 42% are seen a single time; around 4% belongs to the top ten. Each sample had at least 6 million PBMCs isolated. This CDR3 is 18 amino acids long. Germline V gives CDR1 SGHTA, CDR2 FQGNSA. V lost 4 bases, J lost 3 bases, and 10 bases stayed unmatched. The V and J genes are TRBV7-2 and TRBJ2-5; 14 bases agree with TRBD2. Sequencing input: blood. The TCR originated in a young woman in good health. DNA of the CDR3: TGTGCCAGCAGCTCCCGACTAGCGGGAGGGACGGGGGAAGAGACCCAGTACTTC. Its protein is CASSSRLAGGTGEETQYF.